Each of the 14 T cell receptor beta chains below was sequenced from the same sample in a study of identifying expanded T cells in peripheral blood (dated by TCRdb to about 2019). Library generation was performed with the immunoSEQ multiplex PCR assay. TCRdb retrieved this table from immuneACCESS and kept in-frame rearrangements only. Not all clones are present; in checked studies, unresolved V genes account for under half, and no reason is known for the remainder. The sample table shows about 78,000 clones, and roughly 86% are seen once. The top ten hold about 18% of the sample. The sequenced material came from blood. These receptors were obtained from a person aged 18 to 70 in good health.

The V gene is TRBV29-1, the J gene TRBJ2-7, with TRBD2 identical over 9 bases. The CDR3 is made up of 14 amino acids. Trimming at V came to 2 bases and at J to 4 bases, leaving 6 bases not matched to a gene. The germline CDR1 and CDR2 sequences are SQVTM and ANQGSEA. CDR3 sequence (DNA): TGCAGCGTTGAACTAGCGGGAATGGGATACGAGCAGTACTTC. It is translated as CSVELAGMGYEQYF.

This rearrangement joins TRBV15 to TRBJ2-6; the D gene could be TRBD1 or TRBD2 (5 bases each). Germline-derived CDR1 and CDR2 are LNHNV and YYDKDF (reference sequence). The CDR3 consists of 16 residues. Trimming shortened V by 0 bases and J by 0 bases, and 6 bases separated the two germline ends. This chain's CDR3 is CATSRDGGSGANVLTF. The DNA for the CDR3 is TGTGCCACCAGCAGAGATGGGGGCTCTGGGGCCAACGTCCTGACTTTC.

In regard to this clone: A read error may produce the germline difference seen at one junction end. The DNA of the CDR3 is TGTGCCACCAGCGAGTGGCGAGGTCAGGCGGACCGCGCACACTTC. Its translation is CATSEWRGQADRAHF. The chain joins TRBV15 to TRBJ2-7; D gene ambiguous. The CDR3 consists of 15 residues. Germline V gives CDR1 LNHNV, CDR2 YYDKDF (reference sequence).

The chain is built from TRBV9 and TRBJ1-3; TRBD1 agrees at 7 bases. The CDR3 covers 17 residues. The germline V gene has CDR1 SGDLS and CDR2 YYNGEE. With V trimmed by 4 bases and J by 4 bases, 14 bases remained unmatched. The CDR3 loop reads CASSPRGGGVVGNTIYF. The CDR3 DNA reads TGTGCCAGCAGCCCCAGAGGAGGGGGCGTAGTCGGAAACACCATATATTTT.

The gene calls are TRBV18 and TRBJ2-5; perhaps TRBD2 as D (5 bases). The CDR3 covers 14 residues. Germline V lookup: CDR1 KGHSH, CDR2 LQKENI. Trimming shortened V by 3 bases and J by 5 bases, and 13 bases separated the two germline ends. CDR3 nucleotides: TGTGCCAGCTCACCCTACAGCTGGGAGGAGACCCAGTACTTC. It specifies CASSPYSWEETQYF. The variable domain in full, with the rest retrieved from reference TRBV18 and TRBJ2-5, is NAGVMQNPRHLVRRRGQEARLRCSPMKGHSHVYWYRQLPEEGLKFMVYLQKENIIDESGMPKERFSAEFPKEGPSILRIQQVVRGDSAAYFCASSPYSWEETQYFGPGTRLLVL.

The gene calls are TRBV11-2 and TRBJ2-5; weak D call: TRBD1 (5 bases). V lost 6 bases and J lost 3, with 17 bases in between. This CDR3 has 15 amino acids. CDR1 and CDR2 (germline): SGHAT, FQNNGV. CDR3 bases: TGTGCCAGCAGGCGTCTAAGGGGCCGAGAAGAGACCCAGTACTTC. Its translation: CASRRLRGREETQYF.

J is TRBJ1-4 and V is TRBV5-4; 7 positions match TRBD1. The CDR3 loop spans 16 amino acids. The V and J ends lost 3 bases and 0 bases, in that order; junction bases with no gene match: 5. Per germline, CDR1 SGHNT and CDR2 YYREEE (reference sequence). CDR3 loop: CASSSFTGATNEKLFF. The CDR3 DNA is TGTGCCAGCAGCTCCTTCACAGGGGCAACTAATGAAAAACTGTTTTTT.

This clone showed up just a few times. The V call is TRBV6-4, the J call TRBJ2-3; 7 nucleotides line up with TRBD2. The CDR3 totals 14 residues. V was pared by 0 bases and J by 4 bases, with 1 base of the junction left unmatched. CDR1 and CDR2 from the germline V gene are MRHNA and SNTAGT. The CDR3 reads CASSDSREPDTQYF. CDR3 sequence (DNA): TGTGCCAGCAGTGACTCGCGGGAGCCAGATACGCAGTATTTT.

The chain joins TRBV7-2 to TRBJ2-1, with D possibly TRBD1 on 5 matching bases. Per the germline V gene, CDR1 is SGHTA and CDR2 is FQGNSA. V was trimmed by 5 bases and J by 9 bases, leaving 14 bases between them. The CDR3 consists of 13 residues. In nucleotides, the CDR3 is TGTGCCAGCAGCCAGGGTTGGGGTTTTGAGCAGTTCTTC. This encodes CASSQGWGFEQFF. Drawing the rest from reference TRBV7-2 and TRBJ2-1, the complete variable domain is GAGVSQSPSNKVTEKGKDVELRCDPISGHTALYWYRQSLGQGLEFLIYFQGNSAPDKSGLPSDRFSAERTGGSVSTLTIQRTQQEDSAVYLCASSQGWGFEQFFGPGTRLTVL.

This clone showed up just once. Different DNA sequences within this sample yield the same CDR3. The chain recombines TRBV5-1 with TRBJ1-5; tentatively, D is TRBD1 (6 bases). V lost 3 bases, J lost 4 bases, and 14 bases lay in between. This CDR3 contains 15 residues. Germline CDR1 reads SGHRS; CDR2 reads YFSETQ. Written as DNA, the CDR3 is TGCGCCAGCAGCTGGGGGCAGGGTGAGAATCAGCCCCAGCATTTT. As protein: CASSWGQGENQPQHF.

This clone appeared once. The chain joins TRBV5-4 to TRBJ2-7, with D hard to call. The V and J ends lost 4 bases and 4 bases respectively, with 6 bases between them. Germline V CDR1 and CDR2: SGHNT, YYREEE (reference sequence). The CDR3 extends over 11 amino acids. The CDR3 DNA sequence: TGTGCCAGCAGCGAAGGATACGAGCAGTACTTC. This gives the protein CASSEGYEQYF.

The chain is built from TRBV5-1 and TRBJ2-3, with D possibly being TRBD1 or TRBD2 (5 bases each). CDR1 SGHRS and CDR2 YFSETQ come from the germline V gene. This CDR3 spans 16 amino acids. V lost 4 bases, J lost 0 bases, and 15 bases lay in between. The CDR3 here is CASSRAGTASTDTQYF. The CDR3 DNA sequence: TGCGCCAGCAGCCGGGCCGGGACGGCTAGCACAGATACGCAGTATTTT.

The V call is TRBV28, the J call TRBJ1-3, with D unresolved. Trimming pared 7 bases from V and 4 bases from J, leaving 14 bases between. CDR3 length: 14 residues. Germline values: CDR1 MDHEN, CDR2 SYDVKM. CDR3 in DNA: TGTGCCAGCATAGGTCGTGGAACGGGAAACACCATATATTTT. Translated, it gives CASIGRGTGNTIYF.

The V call is TRBV2, the J call TRBJ2-1; D is unresolved. The CDR3 totals 15 residues. CDR1 and CDR2 (germline): SNHLY, FYNNEI. The V end lost 3 bases, the J end lost 0 bases, and 9 bases lay between the germline ends. The CDR3 coding sequence is TGTGCCAGCAGTGAGGACGGAAGCTCCTACAATGAGCAGTTCTTC. Its protein product is CASSEDGSSYNEQFF.